Following are 28 T cell receptor beta chains from one sample sequenced in a study of CD8+CD57+ T cells in acquired aplastic anemia listed by TCRdb under 2018. The instrument was an Illumina HiSeq 2000. Genomic DNA was used as template for profiling of TCR beta VDJ combinations and CDR3 sequences. TCRdb itself trimmed the public reads at Q25 with fastp, ran MiXCR and retained productive beta chains. Rows matching on CDR3 protein sequence are summarized as one entry with the most common DNA and genes. This sample holds over 150,000 distinct CDR3 sequences; about 45% were observed only once. The ten largest clones take up roughly 2.8% of the sample. Patients chosen for sequencing had shown expansion of CD8+CD57+ cells by flow cytometry. Sequences were obtained from sorted CD4+, CD8+, or CD8+CD57+ T cells (not recorded which) from PBMCs. Receptors were obtained from a human donor with aplastic anemia.

This clonotype was found many times. The V gene is TRBV6-1, the J gene TRBJ1-2; D gene uncertain. The CDR3 length is 14 residues. Germline CDR1 MNHNS, CDR2 SASEGT. The V end lost 0 bases, the J end lost 3 bases, and 8 bases lay between the germline ends. In DNA, the CDR3 is TGTGCCAGCAGTGAAGCGCTACGATACTATGGCTACACCTTC. Protein product: CASSEALRYYGYTF.

The chain uses TRBV2 and TRBJ1-4; D is unresolved. Germline values: CDR1 SNHLY, CDR2 FYNNEI. CDR3 length equals 15 residues. V dropped 5 bases and J dropped 0 bases, with 10 bases sitting between them. The CDR3 region has the DNA TGTGCCAGCAGTCCCGACACAACAACTAATGAAAAACTGTTTTTT. It codes for CASSPDTTTNEKLFF.

This clonotype was counted at least ten times. The chain uses TRBV2 and TRBJ2-1; TRBD2 matches at 7 bases. This CDR3 comprises 15 residues. Trimming at V came to 8 bases and at J to 9 bases, leaving 16 bases not matched to a gene. Germline CDR1 SNHLY, CDR2 FYNNEI. CDR3 sequence: CASGIRLADTSEQFF. The DNA of the CDR3 is TGTGCCAGCGGCATAAGGCTAGCGGATACAAGTGAGCAGTTCTTC. Full variable domain (outside the CDR3, taken from reference TRBV2 and TRBJ2-1): EPEVTQTPSHQVTQMGQEVILRCVPISNHLYFYWYRQILGQKVEFLVSFYNNEISEKSEIFDDQFSVERPDGSNFTLKIRSTKLEDSAMYFCASGIRLADTSEQFFGPGTRLTVL.

This clonotype was detected many times. V and J are TRBV6-1 and TRBJ2-7; D might be TRBD1 or TRBD2, each matching 5 bases. CDR3 size: 14 residues. Trimming removed 6 bases from V and 6 bases from J, with 18 bases in between. CDR1 and CDR2 from the germline V gene are MNHNS and SASEGT. The CDR3 sequence: CASRLLSGTVEQYF. In DNA, the CDR3 is TGTGCCAGCAGACTATTATCGGGGACGGTCGAGCAGTACTTC.

Concerning this clonotype: One junction end disagrees with the germline gene, perhaps due to a read error. The chain joins TRBV20-1 to TRBJ2-2; possible D gene TRBD2, 5 bases. Germline V gene lookup returns CDR1 DFQATT and CDR2 SNEGSKA (reference sequence). The CDR3 consists of 13 residues. The CDR3 DNA sequence: TGCAGTGTCGAGACCACGAACACCGGGGAGCTGTCTTTT. This translates into CSVETTNTGELSF.

The rearrangement uses TRBV7-8 and TRBJ2-3; the D call may be TRBD1 or TRBD2 (5 bases each). Germline V gene sequence: CDR1 SGHVS, CDR2 FQNEAQ. The CDR3 covers 14 residues. V was pared by 10 bases and J by 0 bases, with 14 bases between. The CDR3 spells CATSKGRSTDTQYF. DNA for the CDR3: TGTGCCACCTCTAAGGGACGAAGCACAGATACGCAGTATTTT.

The sample holds a few counts of this clonotype. The gene calls are TRBV14 and TRBJ2-3; weak D call: TRBD2 (5 bases). V gave up 4 bases and J gave up 9 bases, with 11 bases separating them. Looked up from germline, CDR1 is SGHDN and CDR2 is FVKESK. The CDR3 has 12 amino acids. CDR3 sequence reads: CASSPRGFTQYF. DNA for the CDR3: TGTGCCAGCAGCCCTCGCGGGTTCACGCAGTATTTT. Supplemented by reference TRBV14 and TRBJ2-3, the full variable domain reads EAGVTQFPSHSVIEKGQTVTLRCDPISGHDNLYWYRRVMGKEIKFLLHFVKESKQDESGMPNNRFLAERTGGTYSTLKVQPAELEDSGVYFCASSPRGFTQYFGPGTRLTVL.

Details on this clonotype: The conserved closing phenylalanine or tryptophan is absent in this CDR3, likely reflecting a read error. The CDR3 nucleotides are TGTGCCAGCAGCTTGGCCGTTAACGAGGGCACCACTGAAGCTTTCTCT. Its protein product is CASSLAVNEGTTEAFS. The rearrangement joins TRBV5-5 to TRBJ1-1; D is unclear. The germline CDR1 and CDR2 sequences are SGHKS and YYEKEE (reference sequence). The V end lost 0 bases, the J end lost 4 bases, and 16 bases lay between the germline ends. The CDR3 loop spans 16 amino acids.

This clonotype was recorded many times. V is TRBV7-7 and J is TRBJ2-2, with 10 bases aligning to TRBD2. Trimming took 5 bases from V and 4 from J; bases not matched to a gene: 10. From germline, CDR1 is SSHAT and CDR2 FNYEAQ (reference sequence). This CDR3 is built from 17 residues. The CDR3 region has the DNA TGTGCCAGCAGCCCCACCCTAGCGGGAGCCGGCACCGGGGAGCTGTTTTTT. As protein: CASSPTLAGAGTGELFF. Combining the CDR3 with reference TRBV7-7 and TRBJ2-2 gives the whole variable domain GAGVSQSPRYKVTKRGQDVTLRCDPISSHATLYWYQQALGQGPEFLTYFNYEAQPDKSGLPSDRFSAERPEGSISTLTIQRTEQRDSAMYRCASSPTLAGAGTGELFFGEGSRLTVL.

This clonotype was observed a single time. The gene calls are TRBV5-1 and TRBJ2-3; 10 nucleotides align to TRBD2. This CDR3 contains 18 residues. CDR1 and CDR2 from the germline V gene are SGHRS and YFSETQ. The ends lost 4 bases at V and 1 base at J; junction bases unmatched: 12. The CDR3 here is CASSPTGGLATGTDTQYF. The DNA of the CDR3 is TGCGCCAGCAGCCCTACGGGGGGACTAGCGACAGGCACAGATACGCAGTATTTT.

This clonotype was seen at least ten times. The chain is built from TRBV9 and TRBJ1-5; D ambiguous. The V gene's germline CDR1 is SGDLS and CDR2 YYNGEE. This CDR3 spans 15 amino acids. The germline V and J ends were trimmed by 0 bases and 7 bases, with 14 bases remaining between them. Here the CDR3 reads CASSVGGEIGQPQHF. The CDR3 nucleotides read TGTGCCAGCAGCGTAGGTGGGGAGATAGGCCAGCCCCAGCATTTT.

The V gene is TRBV19, the J gene TRBJ2-7; D is possibly TRBD2 (6 bases). Germline V lookup: CDR1 LNHDA, CDR2 SQIVND (reference sequence). Trimming left V 3 bases short and J 3 bases short, with 9 bases between. The CDR3 totals 13 residues. The CDR3 coding sequence is TGTGCCAGTAGTATCGGGACTTACTACGAGCAGTACTTC. Amino acid sequence: CASSIGTYYEQYF.

This clonotype turned up a few times. The V call is TRBV7-9, the J call TRBJ2-7; D is ambiguous. Germline V gene sequence: CDR1 SEHNR, CDR2 FQNEAQ (reference sequence). Deletions cut 1 base from V and 2 bases from J, with 9 bases between. CDR3 length equals 14 residues. CDR3 amino acids: CASSLDDTTYEQYF. For the CDR3, the DNA is TGTGCCAGCAGCTTAGATGACACCACCTACGAGCAGTACTTC.

This clonotype was seen at least ten times. The chain uses TRBV19 and TRBJ1-5; no clear D gene. Trimming removed 3 bases at V and 2 bases at J, with 14 bases between. The CDR3 is 16 amino acids. From germline, CDR1 is LNHDA and CDR2 SQIVND (reference sequence). CDR3 nucleotide sequence: TGTGCCAGTAGTATTAGAACCCAAATTGGCAATCAGCCCCAGCATTTT. This gives the protein CASSIRTQIGNQPQHF.

Ten or more counts support this clonotype. The V call is TRBV20-1, the J call TRBJ2-7, with 10 bases lining up with TRBD2. This CDR3 contains 13 residues. Losses at the gene ends were 7 bases for V and 3 bases for J; bases not matched to a gene: 6. Germline loops: CDR1 DFQATT, CDR2 SNEGSKA (reference sequence). CDR3 nucleotides: TGCAGTGTCCCGGGACTAGCGAGCTACGAGCAGTACTTC. Translation: CSVPGLASYEQYF.

This clonotype was counted at least ten times. V usage is TRBV14 and J usage is TRBJ2-7; TRBD1 agrees at 7 bases. The germline CDR1 and CDR2 sequences are SGHDN and FVKESK. Trimming at V came to 5 bases and at J to 3 bases, leaving 7 bases not matched to a gene. The CDR3 extends over 14 amino acids. The CDR3 protein is CASSGRGQRYEQYF. DNA of the CDR3: TGTGCCAGCAGCGGACGGGGACAGCGCTACGAGCAGTACTTC.

This clonotype was observed once. This sequence joins TRBV20-1 and TRBJ2-3; a possible D gene is TRBD1 (6 bases). Germline lookup yields CDR1 DFQATT and CDR2 SNEGSKA (reference sequence). The CDR3 consists of 13 residues. V was cut by 1 base and J by 5 bases, with 10 bases left in between. The CDR3: CSARGGGRDTQYF. In DNA form, the CDR3 reads TGCAGTGCTAGAGGAGGGGGTAGAGATACGCAGTATTTT.

V usage is TRBV2 and J usage is TRBJ1-1, with 8 positions matching TRBD1. The CDR3 totals 13 residues. CDR1 and CDR2 from the germline V gene are SNHLY and FYNNEI. J gave up 14 bases and V 4 bases, and 12 bases lay outside the gene matches. This chain's CDR3 is CASSGTGRGVSFF. The CDR3 region has the DNA TGTGCCAGCAGTGGGACAGGGAGGGGGGTGTCATTCTTT.

This clonotype showed up just a few times. This may be a read error, as it is one base from a much larger clone. As the CDR3 is not closed by the conserved phenylalanine or tryptophan, this likely results from a read error. The chain uses TRBV5-1 and TRBJ2-5; D gene uncertain. The V gene lost 4 bases and the J gene lost 3 bases, with 10 bases spanning the gap. CDR1 SGHRS and CDR2 YFSETQ come from the germline V gene. The CDR3 consists of 13 residues. The chain's CDR3 is CASSGGLEETQYS. The CDR3 bases are TGCGCCAGCAGCGGTGGGCTAGAAGAGACCCAGTACTCC.

The chain uses TRBV11-1 and TRBJ2-6, with D perhaps given as TRBD1 or TRBD2 (5 bases each). This CDR3 is built from 18 residues. Trimming took off 5 bases at V and 0 bases at J, with 17 bases between the two ends. CDR1 is SGHAT and CDR2 is FQDESV in the germline V gene (reference sequence). CDR3 DNA: TGTGCCAGCAGCCCCCGGGGCGAGGCCCTCTCTGGGGCCAACGTCCTGACTTTC. Translated: CASSPRGEALSGANVLTF.

The chain joins TRBV10-3 to TRBJ1-3; 7 bases line up with TRBD1. The germline V gene encodes CDR1 ENHRY and CDR2 SYGVKD. Trimming took 6 bases from V and 4 from J; bases not matched to a gene: 6. The CDR3 is made up of 14 amino acids. CDR3 protein: CAIRQTGNGNTIYF. Written as DNA, the CDR3 is TGTGCCATCAGGCAGACAGGGAACGGAAACACCATATATTTT.

This clonotype showed up just a few times. This may stem from a read error, because a much larger clone lies one nucleotide away. The V call is TRBV6-5, the J call TRBJ1-2; tentative D call: TRBD1 (5 bases). CDR3 length: 15 amino acids. CDR1 is MNHEY, CDR2 SVGAGI, per germline. CDR3 coding DNA: TGTGCCGGCAGTTACGTCGGGGCCAGGGCAGAGGGCTACACCTTC. This sequence encodes CAGSYVGARAEGYTF.

This clonotype was counted only a few times. The CDR3: CSARRERSYEQYF. Written as DNA, the CDR3 is TGCAGTGCGCGGAGGGAGCGGAGCTACGAGCAGTACTTC. The J gene is TRBJ2-7, the V gene TRBV20-1, with a possible D match to TRBD2 (6 bases). Trimming shortened V by 6 bases and J by 3 bases, and 15 bases separated the two germline ends. CDR1 and CDR2 (germline): DFQATT, SNEGSKA (reference sequence). The CDR3 extends over 13 amino acids.

This clonotype was seen at least ten times. This chain uses TRBV20-1 with TRBJ1-1, with no clear D. The CDR3 runs 13 residues. The germline V gene encodes CDR1 DFQATT and CDR2 SNEGSKA (reference sequence). V was cut by 0 bases and J by 4 bases, with 9 bases left in between. CDR3 sequence reads: CSARDRWSTEAFF. As DNA, the CDR3 is TGCAGTGCTAGAGATCGGTGGAGCACTGAAGCTTTCTTT.

The J gene is TRBJ2-5, the V gene TRBV10-3; 12 bases line up with TRBD2. Germline V gene sequence: CDR1 ENHRY, CDR2 SYGVKD. CDR3 length: 15 residues. Germline trimming cut 3 bases from V and 4 bases from J; bases unmatched to any gene: 3. CDR3 coding DNA: TGTGCCATCAGTGAAACTAGCGGGGGGACAGAGACCCAGTACTTC. The encoded protein is CAISETSGGTETQYF.

For this clonotype: A much larger clonotype is one base distant, so this may be a read error. The chain has TRBV5-1 and TRBJ2-1; D tentatively reads TRBD1 or TRBD2 (6 bases each). This CDR3 contains 14 residues. Germline V gene sequence: CDR1 SGHRS, CDR2 YFSETQ. The CDR3 coding sequence is TGCACCAGCAGCGCGTACAGGGAGGCGCATGAGCAGTTCTTC. This translates into CTSSAYREAHEQFF.

The V and J genes are TRBV2 and TRBJ1-3; D not certain. V shed 10 bases and J shed 0 bases, with 13 bases lying between them. CDR3 length: 14 amino acids. The germline V gene encodes CDR1 SNHLY and CDR2 FYNNEI. CDR3 sequence (DNA): TGTGCCACCCAACCGAGCTTCTCTGGAAACACCATATATTTT. It translates to CATQPSFSGNTIYF.

The chain recombines TRBV28 with TRBJ2-5; the D call may be TRBD1 or TRBD2 (6 bases each). V gave up 6 bases and J gave up 5 bases, with 22 bases separating them. This CDR3 contains 16 residues. Per germline, CDR1 MDHEN and CDR2 SYDVKM. CDR3 DNA sequence: TGTGCCAGCAGGGCCCCTAGCGCTTCCCAGGGGGAGACCCAGTACTTC. Amino acid sequence: CASRAPSASQGETQYF. The whole variable domain, filled in from reference TRBV28 and TRBJ2-5, reads DVKVTQSSRYLVKRTGEKVFLECVQDMDHENMFWYRQDPGLGLRLIYFSYDVKMKEKGDIPEGYSVSREKKERFSLILESASTNQTSMYLCASRAPSASQGETQYFGPGTRLLVL.